This entry lists 9 T cell receptor beta chains sequenced from one sample in a study of blood T cell repertoires in COVID-19. The table came from immunoSEQ multiplex PCR; TCRdb's copy has only in-frame clones and leaves some out. The sample has about 380,000 clones; roughly 80% are singletons. Sequenced input: peripheral blood. The source is a human donor with acute or convalescent COVID-19. The donor label of this sample is uncertain.

This chain links TRBV7-8 with TRBJ2-7; D is perhaps TRBD2 (5 bases). The length of the CDR3 is 13 residues. Germline assignment: CDR1 SGHVS and CDR2 FQNEAQ. Trimming removed 4 bases at V and 7 bases at J, with 14 bases between. The CDR3 spells CASSSASLGEQYF. The CDR3 DNA reads as TGTGCCAGCAGCTCCGCTAGCTTGGGTGAGCAGTACTTC.

The chain joins TRBV6-5 to TRBJ1-1, with D maybe TRBD1 (6 bases). The CDR3 contains 15 residues. The germline V and J ends were trimmed by 6 bases and 0 bases, with 14 bases remaining between them. CDR1 is MNHEY and CDR2 is SVGAGI in the germline V gene. CDR3 DNA: TGTGCCAGCAGAGATAAGACAGGAGTGAACACTGAAGCTTTCTTT. This codes for CASRDKTGVNTEAFF.

The chain links TRBV18 to TRBJ2-7; D may be TRBD1 (6 bases). V lost 3 bases and J 4 bases, leaving 10 bases between the germline ends. Per germline, CDR1 KGHSH and CDR2 LQKENI. The CDR3 contains 13 residues. The CDR3 spells CASSPDSAYEQYF. Written as DNA, the CDR3 is TGTGCCAGCTCACCGGACAGTGCTTACGAGCAGTACTTC.

The chain recombines TRBV5-5 with TRBJ1-1, with D perhaps matching TRBD1 (5 bases). Germline assignment: CDR1 SGHKS and CDR2 YYEKEE (reference sequence). The CDR3 covers 13 residues. V shed 0 bases and J shed 9 bases, with 12 bases lying between them. The CDR3 here is CASSLGVTAKAFF. CDR3 nucleotides: TGTGCCAGCAGCTTGGGGGTGACAGCTAAAGCTTTCTTT.

Only a few counts were recorded for this clone. V is TRBV4-1 and J is TRBJ2-7; possible D gene TRBD1, 5 bases. Trimming removed 5 bases from V and 0 bases from J, with 14 bases in between. The CDR3 loop spans 15 amino acids. The germline V gene encodes CDR1 MGHRA and CDR2 YSYEKL. In nucleotides, the CDR3 is TGCGCCAGCAGCAGTCAGGGTCACGGCTCCTACGAGCAGTACTTC. It translates to CASSSQGHGSYEQYF.

The chain recombines TRBV18 with TRBJ1-3; D ambiguous. Germline V gives CDR1 KGHSH, CDR2 LQKENI. CDR3 length: 14 residues. Trimming stripped 6 bases from V and 0 bases from J, with 9 bases between. The chain's CDR3 is CASSENFSGNTIYF. Here the CDR3 DNA reads TGTGCCAGCTCGGAGAACTTCTCTGGAAACACCATATATTTT.

J is TRBJ2-3 and V is TRBV5-1; 7 bases match TRBD1. The J segment lost 6 bases and the V segment lost 1 base, leaving 8 bases of the junction unmatched. This CDR3 has 15 amino acids. Germline assignment: CDR1 SGHRS and CDR2 YFSETQ. CDR3 nucleotide sequence: TGCGCCAGCAGCTTGAGGGACAGCCCCCGGGATACGCAGTATTTT. This translates into CASSLRDSPRDTQYF.

This chain uses TRBV7-8 with TRBJ2-1, with 11 bases fitting TRBD2. This CDR3 is built from 19 residues. J gave up 6 bases and V 1 base, and 14 bases lay outside the gene matches. Germline V CDR1 and CDR2: SGHVS, FQNEAQ. The CDR3: CASSLVTLLAGEGFNEQFF. The CDR3 DNA follows: TGTGCCAGCAGCTTAGTAACTTTACTAGCGGGGGAGGGATTCAATGAGCAGTTCTTC.

This clone appeared once. The chain carries TRBV2 and TRBJ1-2; D gene unclear. The CDR3 runs 12 residues. The V and J ends lost 6 bases and 4 bases respectively, with 9 bases between them. From germline, CDR1 is SNHLY and CDR2 FYNNEI. The CDR3, as DNA: TGTGCCAGCAGGTGGGCCGGCTATGGCTACACCTTC. Its protein is CASRWAGYGYTF.